This entry describes one TCR beta chain. These data belong to a study of blood T cell repertoires in COVID-19. Looking at the study overall: COVID-19 samples, acute and convalescent, were from the United States, Italy and Spain. Sample material is recorded as cDNA or gDNA derived from T cells, B-cell-depleted T cells, or PBMCs.

CDR1 is SNHLY, CDR2 FYNNEI, per germline. Trimming stripped 6 bases from V and 0 bases from J, with 8 bases between. The CDR3 loop spans 14 amino acids. Original analysis: Researchers report that nucleated cell counts were estimated from reference gene primer amplification. TCRdb keeps only in-frame clones here, not all; method: immunoSEQ multiplex PCR. V, J and clone size derive from that table, while D and trimming were established from the DNA sequence. This table holds about 270,000 clones, 86% found once. This receptor was taken from a man aged 35 to 55 with active or convalescent COVID-19. Sequences were obtained from peripheral blood. The chain recombines TRBV2 with TRBJ2-2; TRBD1 is a possible D gene (5 bases). Here the CDR3 DNA reads TGTGCCAGCAGAGGGGATGCGAACACCGGGGAGCTGTTTTTT. Amino acids: CASRGDANTGELFF.